A selection of T cell receptor beta chains follows, all from one sample in a study of cytomegalovirus exposure and HLA in healthy donors. Data came from immunoSEQ multiplex PCR; TCRdb stores just in-frame clones and leaves some out. The top ten clones hold around 1.7% of a sample with approximately 180,000 clones, roughly 80% of them seen once. The sample was PBMCs. Source of these receptors: a woman aged 18-29 years in good health and CMV-seronegative. The CDR3 runs from the conserved cysteine through the conserved F or W. D genes are given only for firm matches. Clone size is given for some rows only: seen once, a few or many times, or a class if the clone is expanded.

CDR3aa,CDR3nt,j_gene,v_gene,abundance,d_gene
CASGLTGTGRVHEQFF,TGTGCTAGTGGTTTAACCGGGACAGGGCGAGTGCATGAGCAGTTCTTC,TRBJ2-1,TRBV12-5,-,TRBD1
CASSPTVVGELFF,TGTGCCAGCAGCCCCACGGTTGTCGGGGAGCTGTTTTTT,TRBJ2-2,TRBV4-2,-,-
CASSIAGGPGANVLTF,TGTGCCAGTAGTATAGCGGGGGGGCCCGGGGCCAACGTCCTGACTTTC,TRBJ2-6,TRBV19,-,TRBD2
CASSVTPQGGIIYF,TGTGCCAGCAGCGTCACCCCACAGGGCGGTATCATATATTTT,TRBJ1-3,TRBV28,-,-
CASRASGQETQYF,TGTGCCAGCCGGGCTAGCGGTCAAGAGACCCAGTACTTC,TRBJ2-5,TRBV6-5,-,TRBD2
CASSEGQGHSYEQYF,TGTGCCAGCAGTGAAGGGCAGGGCCACTCCTACGAGCAGTACTTC,TRBJ2-7,TRBV2,-,-
CASSQDPSGRHNEQFF,TGTGCCAGCAGCCAAGATCCAAGCGGGAGACACAATGAGCAGTTCTTC,TRBJ2-1,TRBV4-2,-,TRBD2
CASSPGTGHGYTF,TGCGCCAGCAGCCCAGGGACAGGTCACGGCTACACCTTC,TRBJ1-2,TRBV5-1,-,TRBD1
CASRPGLGLDEQFF,TGTGCCAGTAGGCCGGGACTAGGTCTCGATGAGCAGTTCTTC,TRBJ2-1,TRBV19,-,TRBD2
CASSIEPGLAGVAKNIQYF,TGTGCCAGCAGCATCGAACCGGGACTAGCGGGAGTTGCCAAAAACATTCAGTACTTC,TRBJ2-4,TRBV7-2,-,TRBD2
CASSPGTSGGYNEQFF,TGCGCCAGCAGCCCAGGGACTAGCGGGGGATACAATGAGCAGTTCTTC,TRBJ2-1,TRBV4-3,once,TRBD2
CASSLVGETQYF,TGTGCCAGCAGCTTGGTCGGGGAGACCCAGTACTTC,TRBJ2-5,TRBV5-4,-,-
CASRDLAGDGGYNEQFF,TGCGCCAGCAGGGATCTAGCGGGAGACGGGGGCTACAATGAGCAGTTCTTC,TRBJ2-1,TRBV4-3,-,TRBD2
CASSPTDRAGANVLTF,TGTGCCAGCAGCCCCACCGACAGGGCCGGGGCCAACGTCCTGACTTTC,TRBJ2-6,TRBV7-9,-,TRBD1
CASSSTGTGGTETQYF,TGTGCCAGCAGCTCCACTGGGACAGGGGGGACGGAGACCCAGTACTTC,TRBJ2-5,TRBV7-2,-,TRBD1
CASSLLLSVGTQYF,TGTGCCAGCAGTTTACTCCTGAGTGTTGGGACCCAGTACTTC,TRBJ2-5,TRBV27,-,-
CASSLWRGNTGELFF,-,TRBJ2-2,TRBV5-6,-,-
CASLRTSGRDLAKNIQYF,TGTGCCAGCTTAAGGACTAGCGGGAGGGATTTAGCCAAAAACATTCAGTACTTC,TRBJ2-4,TRBV2,-,TRBD2
CASSLLRTSIETQYF,TGTGCCAGCAGCTTACTCCGGACTTCTATAGAGACCCAGTACTTC,TRBJ2-5,TRBV7-8,-,-
CASRRDSNYGYTF,TGCGCCAGCAGACGGGACAGCAACTATGGCTACACCTTC,TRBJ1-2,TRBV4-1,-,TRBD1
CASSLDPLAGITDTQYF,TGCGCCAGCAGCTTGGACCCACTAGCGGGTATCACAGATACGCAGTATTTT,TRBJ2-3,TRBV5-1,-,TRBD2
CSVPRTGDNNEQFF,TGCAGCGTTCCCCGGACAGGGGACAACAATGAGCAGTTCTTC,TRBJ2-1,TRBV29-1,-,TRBD1
CAWDRDTDTQYF,TGTGCCTGGGACAGGGACACAGATACGCAGTATTTT,TRBJ2-3,TRBV30,-,TRBD1
CASSPLIGTGEAFF,TGTGCCAGCAGCCCCCTTATCGGAACAGGGGAAGCTTTCTTT,TRBJ1-1,TRBV14,-,-
CSVEKGNEQFF,TGCAGCGTTGAGAAGGGGAATGAGCAGTTCTTC,TRBJ2-1,TRBV29-1,-,-
CASSASGSGWETQYF,TGTGCCAGCAGCGCTAGCGGGAGCGGATGGGAGACCCAGTACTTC,TRBJ2-5,TRBV9,-,TRBD2
CASSPGLAALSYNEQFF,TGTGCCAGCAGTCCAGGACTAGCGGCCTTGTCCTACAATGAGCAGTTCTTC,TRBJ2-1,TRBV27,-,TRBD2
CASSSGLNEKLFF,TGTGCCAGCAGCTCGGGACTTAATGAAAAACTGTTTTTT,TRBJ1-4,TRBV7-9,once,-
CASSLVREGGSYNEQFF,TGTGCCAGCAGCTTGGTCAGGGAAGGGGGCTCCTACAATGAGCAGTTCTTC,TRBJ2-1,TRBV5-6,-,-
CASTKSSGRAGDTQYF,TGTGCCAGTACTAAATCAAGCGGGAGGGCCGGGGATACGCAGTATTTT,TRBJ2-3,TRBV19,-,TRBD2
CASSLGSAGGVTEQFF,TGTGCCAGCAGCTTAGGCTCCGCGGGAGGGGTCACTGAGCAGTTCTTC,TRBJ2-1,TRBV7-6,once,TRBD2
CASSLDTPSETQYF,TGTGCCAGCAGCCTGGACACCCCTAGTGAGACCCAGTACTTC,TRBJ2-5,TRBV7-2,-,-
CAWSAGAGELFF,TGTGCCTGGAGTGCGGGAGCCGGGGAGCTGTTTTTT,TRBJ2-2,TRBV30,-,-
CASTTGQNFDEQFF,TGTGCCAGCACCACGGGACAAAACTTTGATGAGCAGTTCTTC,TRBJ2-1,TRBV2,-,-
CATSTRTGSLYGYTF,TGTGCCACCAGCACAAGGACAGGGTCGCTTTATGGCTACACCTTC,TRBJ1-2,TRBV15,-,TRBD1
CASSDLPGAPLQEAQYF,TGTGCCAGCAGCGACCTTCCAGGGGCCCCGCTCCAAGAGGCCCAGTACTTC,TRBJ2-5,TRBV7-6,-,-
CASSYLAGDGTGELFF,TGTGCCAGCAGTTACCTAGCGGGAGACGGAACCGGGGAGCTGTTTTTT,TRBJ2-2,TRBV6-5,-,TRBD2
CASSPQGLAGGDGTQYF,TGTGCCAGCAGCCCACAGGGACTAGCGGGAGGGGATGGTACGCAGTATTTT,TRBJ2-3,TRBV9,-,TRBD2
CSVEDAGGMSYNEQFF,TGCAGCGTTGAAGATGCAGGCGGGATGAGCTACAATGAGCAGTTCTTC,TRBJ2-1,TRBV29-1,-,-
CASSPLGQGASGANVLTF,TGTGCCAGCTCACCACTGGGACAGGGGGCATCTGGGGCCAACGTCCTGACTTTC,TRBJ2-6,TRBV18,once,TRBD1
CASSLRDRAYEQYF,TGTGCCAGCAGCTTACGGGACAGAGCCTACGAGCAGTACTTC,TRBJ2-7,TRBV7-9,-,TRBD1
CASGLHVAGQREGLKTQYF,TGTGCTAGTGGTTTGCACGTTGCAGGCCAGCGGGAGGGCCTGAAGACCCAGTACTTC,TRBJ2-5,TRBV12-5,-,TRBD2
CASSPAGRTGGLNTEAFF,TGTGCCAGCTCACCCGCAGGACGGACAGGGGGCTTGAACACTGAAGCTTTCTTT,TRBJ1-1,TRBV18,-,TRBD1
CASSGNRGRYTF,TGTGCCAGCAGTGGGAACAGGGGCCGCTACACCTTC,TRBJ1-2,TRBV6-5,-,TRBD1
CASSYVSSNQPQHF,TGTGCCAGCAGCTATGTGAGTAGCAATCAGCCCCAGCATTTT,TRBJ1-5,TRBV6-6,-,-
CASSYSTGISYEQYF,TGTGCCAGCAGTTACTCGACAGGGATTAGCTACGAGCAGTACTTC,TRBJ2-7,TRBV6-6,-,TRBD1
CASSLRDTGELFF,TGTGCCAGCAGCTTACGGGACACCGGGGAGCTGTTTTTT,TRBJ2-2,TRBV7-6,-,-
CSVEQGVGTEAFF,TGCAGCGTTGAGCAGGGTGTTGGCACTGAAGCTTTCTTT,TRBJ1-1,TRBV29-1,-,-
CASSSRGRVTEAFF,TGTGCCAGCAGCTCCAGGGGGCGGGTTACTGAAGCTTTCTTT,TRBJ1-1,TRBV7-6,few,TRBD1
CSVEGGSYNEQFF,TGCAGCGTTGAGGGGGGCTCCTACAATGAGCAGTTCTTC,TRBJ2-1,TRBV29-1,-,-
CASTDRGVDTGELFF,TGTGCCAGTACCGACAGGGGGGTGGACACCGGGGAGCTGTTTTTT,TRBJ2-2,TRBV19,-,TRBD1